This TCR beta chain was identified during a study of shared clonotypes between healthy human individuals. Study-wide context: A donor's plate count was three for CD4 naive and three for CD4 memory; CD8 naive had two and CD8 memory one. Broader study findings: Among the subsets, naive ones generally showed larger estimated richness than memory ones. The four-donor shared clonotypes exceeded non-shared clonotypes in generation probability, with non-shared ones scoring lower.

The table came from immunoSEQ multiplex PCR; TCRdb's copy has only in-frame clones and leaves some out. This sample carries around 2,000,000 clones, about 95% of them seen once, and the ten largest clones take about 1.1%. This CDR3 is 14 amino acids long. Trimming took off 0 bases at V and 6 bases at J, with 12 bases between the two ends. The germline V gene encodes CDR1 GTSNPN and CDR2 SVGIG (reference sequence). Naive CD8 cells lacked CD45RO and underwent positive selection for CCR7, leaving out terminally differentiated effector memory CD45RA+ cells. Donors were healthy HIV-negative adults without recent acute infections or vaccinations. Notes on this clone: As yet, its antigen is unknown.

J is TRBJ2-4 and V is TRBV30; perhaps TRBD2 as D (6 bases). The sample taken for sequencing was naive CD8+ T cells sorted from blood. The TCR comes from a man aged 18 to 35 in good health. Here the CDR3 reads CAWSVGGFGNIQYF. CDR3 DNA: TGTGCCTGGAGTGTCGGAGGGTTCGGAAACATTCAGTACTTC.